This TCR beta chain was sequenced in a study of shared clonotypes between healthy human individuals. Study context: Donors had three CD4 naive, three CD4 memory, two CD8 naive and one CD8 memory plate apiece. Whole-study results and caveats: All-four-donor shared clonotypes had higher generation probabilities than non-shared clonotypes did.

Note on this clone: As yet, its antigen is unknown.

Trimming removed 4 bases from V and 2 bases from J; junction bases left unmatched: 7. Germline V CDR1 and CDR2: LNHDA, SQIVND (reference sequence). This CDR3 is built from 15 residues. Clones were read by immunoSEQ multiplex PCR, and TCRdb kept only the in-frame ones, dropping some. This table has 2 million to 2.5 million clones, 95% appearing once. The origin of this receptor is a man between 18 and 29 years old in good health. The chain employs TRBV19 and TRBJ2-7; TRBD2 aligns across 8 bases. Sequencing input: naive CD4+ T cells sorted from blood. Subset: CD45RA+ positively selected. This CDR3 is CASSKTSETTYEQYF. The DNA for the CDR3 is TGTGCCAGTAGTAAGACTAGCGAAACAACCTACGAGCAGTACTTC.